The following is a T cell receptor beta chain sequence with its context. This sample is drawn from a study of blood T cell repertoires in COVID-19. Study in general: Sites across the United States, Italy and Spain contributed samples from acute and convalescent COVID-19. Sample material is recorded as cDNA or gDNA derived from T cells, B-cell-depleted T cells, or PBMCs.

Germline loops: CDR1 SEHNR, CDR2 FQNEAQ (reference sequence). The germline V and J ends were trimmed by 2 bases and 1 base, with 17 bases remaining between them. This CDR3 contains 17 residues. How the authors handled the data: Reference gene primer amplification yielded estimated nucleated cell counts. Some clones are missing from TCRdb's copy, which holds only in-frame ones; the method was immunoSEQ multiplex PCR. The DNA gave D and trimming, while V, J and clone size come from that table. The table lists approximately 41,000 clones, around 86% of them singletons. The chain combines TRBV7-9 with TRBJ1-2, with TRBD1 as a possible D gene (6 bases). The TCR sequence derives from a woman older than 75 with acute or convalescent COVID-19. Sequencing was carried out using peripheral blood. Here the CDR3 DNA reads TGTGCCAGCAGCTTATCGGGGGGCCTAAGTTTTAACTATGGCTACACCTTC. Translating gives CASSLSGGLSFNYGYTF.